Below are 18 T cell receptor beta chains sequenced from a single sample in a study of cytomegalovirus exposure and HLA in healthy donors. Primers: 60 Vbeta forward and 13 Jbeta reverse. Profiled with immunoSEQ multiplex PCR; TCRdb holds only in-frame clones, not every one. The repertoire has about 230,000 clones, 80% to 90% of them found once; the top ten carry 1%. The material sequenced was PBMCs. The receptor set was obtained from a woman aged 18-29 years in good health and CMV-seronegative.

This rearrangement joins TRBV5-1 to TRBJ1-1; no firm D call. The CDR3 consists of 11 residues. Germline lookup yields CDR1 SGHRS and CDR2 YFSETQ. V was shortened by 9 bases and J by 10 bases, with 16 bases between the two germline ends. The CDR3 coding sequence is TGCGCCACCCTAGTGCGGCTCGGAGCTTTCTTT. It encodes CATLVRLGAFF.

As concerns this clone: One end of the junction varies from germline; a read error may be responsible. This rearrangement joins TRBV7-9 to TRBJ2-7, with D unclear. The CDR3 spans 13 residues. Germline V lookup: CDR1 SEHNR, CDR2 FQNEAQ (reference sequence). CDR3 sequence reads: CAGSFIPQYEQYF. CDR3 nucleotide sequence: TGTGCCGGCAGCTTTATCCCTCAGTACGAGCAGTACTTC.

The CDR3: CASSESREGTGELFF. The CDR3 DNA reads as TGTGCCAGCAGTGAATCCAGGGAGGGGACCGGGGAGCTGTTTTTT. The J gene is TRBJ2-2, the V gene TRBV6-4; 7 bases are a match to TRBD2. The length of the CDR3 is 15 residues. V lost 3 bases, J lost 5 bases, and 6 bases stayed unmatched. Per the germline V gene, CDR1 is MRHNA and CDR2 is SNTAGT.

Only one count was recorded for this clone. Here the CDR3 reads CASSHRLASPSWYGYTF. CDR3 nucleotide sequence: TGTGCCAGTAGCCATCGGTTAGCCAGTCCGTCTTGGTATGGCTACACCTTC. The chain employs TRBV19 and TRBJ1-2; D ambiguous. The V end was cut by 6 bases, the J end by 5 bases, with 25 bases between. The CDR3 is 17 amino acids. Germline V gene sequence: CDR1 LNHDA, CDR2 SQIVND (reference sequence).

J is TRBJ2-2 and V is TRBV4-2; the D is unclear. CDR1 and CDR2 (germline): LGHNA, YNFKEQ. The CDR3 runs 15 residues. V lost 1 base, J lost 0 bases, and 6 bases lay in between. The CDR3 region has the DNA TGTGCCAGCAGCCAAGCCAGTTCGAACACCGGGGAGCTGTTTTTT. Translating gives CASSQASSNTGELFF.

This chain links TRBV14 with TRBJ2-5, with D possibly TRBD2 on 6 matching bases. With 4 bases removed from V and 5 bases from J, the gap between germline ends came to 14 bases. The CDR3 totals 14 residues. In germline, CDR1 is SGHDN, CDR2 FVKESK. In DNA form, the CDR3 reads TGTGCCAGCAGCCTCGGGAGCCGGAGGGAGACCCAGTACTTC. Translating gives CASSLGSRRETQYF.

The chain combines TRBV7-2 with TRBJ2-7; 8 bases map to TRBD2. Per the germline V gene, CDR1 is SGHTA and CDR2 is FQGNSA. Unmatched junction bases numbered 2, after V lost 4 bases and J lost 3 bases. The CDR3 length is 13 residues. CDR3 in DNA: TGTGCCAGCAGCTCCAGCGGGGGCTACGAGCAGTACTTC. It encodes CASSSSGGYEQYF.

V is TRBV9 and J is TRBJ1-6; 7 nucleotides line up with TRBD1. CDR1 is SGDLS and CDR2 is YYNGEE in the germline V gene. The CDR3 is 15 amino acids. J lost 5 bases, V lost 4 bases, and 6 bases had no gene match. CDR3 nucleotide sequence: TGTGCCAGCAGCCCGGGGGACAGAGATAATTCACCCCTCCACTTT. This translates into CASSPGDRDNSPLHF.

The rearrangement joins TRBV7-2 to TRBJ1-5; D not resolved. The CDR3 spans 13 residues. Germline V gene lookup returns CDR1 SGHTA and CDR2 FQGNSA. V was clipped by 1 base and J by 5 bases, with 6 bases between them. CDR3 DNA sequence: TGTGCCAGCAGCTTAGGGAGCCATCAGCCCCAGCATTTT. It specifies CASSLGSHQPQHF.

This clone was detected only once. The chain links TRBV4-2 to TRBJ2-1, with TRBD2 matching 13 bases. The CDR3 sequence is 19 residues long. Germline V CDR1 and CDR2: LGHNA, YNFKEQ. J gave up 3 bases and V 3 bases, and 11 bases lay outside the gene matches. The CDR3 region is CASSQPGLAGVLSYNEQFF. For the CDR3, the DNA is TGTGCCAGCAGCCAGCCTGGACTAGCGGGAGTATTGAGCTACAATGAGCAGTTCTTC.

Turning to this clone: Other DNA variants within this sample encode the same CDR3. The chain couples TRBV19 to TRBJ2-3; no firm D call. Germline V gene sequence: CDR1 LNHDA, CDR2 SQIVND (reference sequence). There are 12 residues in the CDR3. V was trimmed by 6 bases and J by 0 bases, leaving 4 bases between them. Here the CDR3 reads CASRQSTDTQYF. The CDR3 DNA follows: TGTGCCAGTAGGCAGAGCACAGATACGCAGTATTTT.

The chain uses TRBV4-3 and TRBJ2-1; D unresolved. Trimming removed 8 bases from V and 9 bases from J, with 17 bases in between. CDR3 length: 13 amino acids. CDR1 and CDR2 (germline): LGHNA, YSLEER. For the CDR3, the DNA is TGCGCCAGCGGCCCCGGTCCCTTAGTTGAGCAGTTCTTC. It specifies CASGPGPLVEQFF.

The chain joins TRBV7-6 to TRBJ2-5; 16 nucleotides match TRBD2. The CDR3 contains 19 residues. V lost 5 bases to trimming and J lost 2 bases; unmatched junction nucleotides: 11. The germline CDR1 and CDR2 sequences are SGHVS and FNYEAQ. The CDR3 loop reads CASSLTGTSGGAGQETQYF. CDR3 sequence (DNA): TGTGCCAGCAGCCTCACCGGGACTAGCGGGGGGGCGGGGCAAGAGACCCAGTACTTC.

V and J are TRBV5-6 and TRBJ1-5; 7 nucleotides align to TRBD1. This CDR3 spans 14 amino acids. Germline-derived CDR1 and CDR2 are SGHDT and YYEEEE. The V gene end was trimmed by 4 bases and the J gene end by 4 bases; junction bases not matched to a gene: 5. The CDR3 nucleotides are TGTGCCAGCAGCCTGGGACAGTATAATCAGCCCCAGCATTTT. As protein: CASSLGQYNQPQHF.

This clone was seen once. The chain uses TRBV10-3 and TRBJ2-5, with 14 positions matching TRBD2. In germline, CDR1 is ENHRY, CDR2 SYGVKD. The J segment lost 3 bases and the V segment lost 5 bases, leaving 2 bases of the junction unmatched. The CDR3 is 15 residues long. CDR3 sequence: CAISRTSGGKETQYF. CDR3 DNA sequence: TGTGCCATCAGTAGGACTAGCGGGGGGAAAGAGACCCAGTACTTC.

The chain has TRBV7-9 and TRBJ2-3; 11 bases are a match to TRBD1. Germline V gene lookup returns CDR1 SEHNR and CDR2 FQNEAQ (reference sequence). This CDR3 comprises 17 residues. V shed 4 bases, J shed 2 bases, and the junction held 8 bases outside the gene matches. CDR3 region: CASSSKDRGPVTDTQYF. The CDR3 DNA is TGTGCCAGCAGCTCTAAGGACAGGGGGCCCGTCACAGATACGCAGTATTTT.

The V and J genes are TRBV5-8 and TRBJ2-7; the match to TRBD1 covers 7 bases. This CDR3 is 16 amino acids long. V lost 4 bases to trimming and J lost 4 bases; unmatched junction nucleotides: 14. The germline CDR1 and CDR2 sequences are SGHTS and YDEGEE. CDR3 loop: CASSPGRGWGSYEQYF. The CDR3 bases are TGTGCCAGCAGCCCCGGCAGGGGGTGGGGGTCTTACGAGCAGTACTTC.

The CDR3 DNA reads as TGCAGCGTTTCCCGGGACAGGGGGCGCGACTATGGCTACACCTTC. It yields the protein CSVSRDRGRDYGYTF. The genes are TRBV29-1 and TRBJ1-2; 12 bases agree with TRBD1. Losses at the gene ends were 5 bases for V and 3 bases for J; bases not matched to a gene: 7. Germline CDR1 and CDR2: SQVTM and ANQGSEA. The CDR3 loop spans 15 amino acids.